What follows describes a single T cell receptor beta chain. Antigen: not known. The sample originates from a study of vaccination and CD4 T cells after COVID-19. On the study more broadly: Two doses of either BNT162b2 or mRNA-1273 vaccine were given to participants. Stimulation of the cells used overlapping spike peptide pools from SARS-CoV-2 and from the common cold coronaviruses HCoV-NL63, HCoV-OC43 and HCoV-229E.

The study sequenced cultured CD4+ T cell DNA using the Oncomine TCR Beta short-read assay. Cultured CD4+ T cells yielded the extracted genomic DNA. TCRdb ran MiXCR on the PCR reads and lists one entry per CDR3 protein. This sample has 10,000 to 15,000 distinct CDR3 sequences; approximately 55% occur once, and the top ten carry roughly 30%. Germline assignment: CDR1 SGHTA and CDR2 FQGNSA. This CDR3 has 16 residues. Trimming took 5 bases from V and 3 from J; bases not matched to a gene: 11. Stated treatment: approximately 9-day PBMC culture with coronavirus spike peptide pools or control peptides (ViraFEST assay).

Sequenced material: CD4+ T cells from blood, cultured in vitro. The rearrangement uses TRBV7-2 and TRBJ1-2; 8 nucleotides line up with TRBD1. The TCR comes from a human donor who had recovered from COVID-19. CDR3 in amino acids: CASSTFGGTGYYGYTF. The CDR3, as DNA: TGTGCCAGCAGCACCTTTGGGGGGACAGGTTACTATGGCTACACCTTC.